A selection of T cell receptor beta chains follows, all from one sample in a study of T cell repertoires in cytomegalovirus infection. TCRdb used MiXCR to reprocess the reads, holding one entry per CDR3 protein. The repertoire consists of approximately 500,000 distinct CDR3 sequences, with 11% occurring once and the leading ten covering approximately 10%. The sample comprised PBMCs. These TCRs come from a human donor in good health (CMV status not recorded). Some clones in this sample may be carry-over from other donors' samples. The CDR3 runs from the conserved cysteine through the conserved F or W. D genes are given only for firm matches. Size tells how often a clone was seen (once, few, many) or the class of an expanded clone, and some rows leave it out.

D: .; V: TRBV25-1; J: TRBJ2-2; size: few; DNA: TGTGCCAGCAGTGAATGGGAAGAGGGTGAGGACACCGGGGAGCTGTTTTTT; CDR3: CASSEWEEGEDTGELFF
D: .; V: TRBV12-3/TRBV12-4; J: TRBJ1-3; size: once; DNA: TGTGCCAGCAGTTTGAGTACTGGAAACACCATATATTTT; CDR3: CASSLSTGNTIYF
D: TRBD1; V: TRBV9; J: TRBJ2-6; size: .; DNA: TGTGCCAGCAGCGTAGTGTCAGGGGGCAACTCTGGGGCCAACGTCCTGACTTTC; CDR3: CASSVVSGGNSGANVLTF
D: .; V: TRBV29-1; J: TRBJ2-4; size: few; DNA: TGCAGCGTTGATTCAGGGTCGGATAAAAACATTCAGTACTTC; CDR3: CSVDSGSDKNIQYF
D: TRBD1; V: TRBV10-3; J: TRBJ1-6; size: many; DNA: TGTGCCATCAGGGAGGGGGCCCTACCCGGGCCCCTCCACTTT; CDR3: CAIREGALPGPLHF
D: .; V: TRBV15; J: TRBJ2-3; size: few; DNA: TGTGCCACCAGTTGGGGGTCTCGCACAGATACGCAGTATTTT; CDR3: CATSWGSRTDTQYF
D: .; V: TRBV2; J: TRBJ2-1; size: many; DNA: TGTGCCAGCAGTGGTTTTGAGCAGTTCTTC; CDR3: CASSGFEQFF
D: .; V: TRBV28; J: TRBJ2-1; size: .; DNA: TGTGCCAGCACCCGACAGGGGACGGGAGGGCCCCTATCGAATGAGCAGTTCTTC; CDR3: CASTRQGTGGPLSNEQFF
D: TRBD2; V: TRBV28; J: TRBJ2-2; size: many; DNA: TGTGCCAGCAGTTCCCTCGGGAGGGCGAACACCGGGGAGCTGTTTTTT; CDR3: CASSSLGRANTGELFF
D: .; V: TRBV5-1; J: TRBJ2-3; size: .; DNA: TGCGCCAGCAGCTTGGTCTCGTGGGAGTTGGGCACAGATACGCAGTATTTT; CDR3: CASSLVSWELGTDTQYF
D: .; V: TRBV7-2; J: TRBJ2-3; size: many; DNA: TGTGCCAGCAGCTCCCGTGAGGGCACGCAGTATTTT; CDR3: CASSSREGTQYF
D: TRBD2; V: TRBV20-1; J: TRBJ2-3; size: .; DNA: TGCAGTGCAGCAATAGCGGGAGTCGTTGGCACAGATACGCAGTATTTT; CDR3: CSAAIAGVVGTDTQYF
D: .; V: TRBV10-3; J: TRBJ1-2; size: many; DNA: TGTGCCACCGCGGACACGATTTATGGCTACACCTTC; CDR3: CATADTIYGYTF